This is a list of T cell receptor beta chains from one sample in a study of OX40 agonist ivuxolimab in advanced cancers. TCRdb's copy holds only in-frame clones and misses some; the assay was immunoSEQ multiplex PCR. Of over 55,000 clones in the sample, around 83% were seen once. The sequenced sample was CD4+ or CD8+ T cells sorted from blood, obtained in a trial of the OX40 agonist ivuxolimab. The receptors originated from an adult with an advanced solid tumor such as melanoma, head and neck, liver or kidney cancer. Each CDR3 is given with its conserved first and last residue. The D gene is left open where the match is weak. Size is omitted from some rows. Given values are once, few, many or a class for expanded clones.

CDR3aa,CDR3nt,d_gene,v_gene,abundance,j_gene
CASRGSSYEQYF,TGTGCCAGCAGGGGAAGCTCCTACGAGCAGTACTTC,NA,TRBV25-1,NA,TRBJ2-7
CASSYSRHEAFF,TGTGCCAGCAGTTACTCAAGGCATGAAGCTTTCTTT,NA,TRBV6-5,NA,TRBJ1-1
CASSLGGQDTDTQYF,TGCGCCAGCAGCTTGGGGGGACAGGACACAGATACGCAGTATTTT,TRBD1,TRBV5-1,NA,TRBJ2-3
CASSLGPGQNEQYF,TGCGCCAGCAGCTTGGGACCTGGGCAAAACGAGCAGTACTTC,NA,TRBV5-1,once,TRBJ2-7
CASSDHLVWETQYF,TGTGCCAGCAGTGACCACCTGGTGTGGGAGACCCAGTACTTC,NA,TRBV2,NA,TRBJ2-5
CASSFGRDSYEQYF,TGCGCCAGCAGTTTCGGACGGGACTCCTACGAGCAGTACTTC,NA,TRBV5-1,NA,TRBJ2-7
CASTPPGQTGKFF,TGCGCCAGCACACCCCCCGGACAGACGGGAAAGTTCTTC,NA,TRBV5-1,NA,TRBJ2-1
CASSDSGARTDTQYF,TGTGCCAGCAGTGATAGCGGGGCCCGCACAGATACGCAGTATTTT,TRBD2,TRBV9,NA,TRBJ2-3
CASSPDGLSNQPQHF,TGTGCCAGCTCTCCGGACGGACTTAGCAATCAGCCCCAGCATTTT,NA,TRBV18,few,TRBJ1-5
CASHWGQGETQYF,TGCGCCAGCCACTGGGGGCAGGGGGAGACCCAGTACTTC,NA,TRBV5-1,NA,TRBJ2-5
CASSVSGMGSQYF,TGTGCCAGCAGTGTAAGCGGGATGGGGTCCCAGTACTTC,TRBD2,TRBV6-1,once,TRBJ2-5
CSGGGGQENTIYF,TGCAGCGGTGGCGGGGGGCAGGAAAACACCATATATTTT,NA,TRBV29-1,NA,TRBJ1-3
CASSENDGLWAFF,TGCGCCAGCAGTGAGAATGACGGATTGTGGGCTTTCTTT,NA,TRBV10-2,NA,TRBJ1-1
CASSQGTFF,TGTGCCAGCAGCCAGGGAACTTTCTTT,NA,TRBV21-1,NA,TRBJ1-1
CASSDQSGTEAFF,TGTGCCAGCAGCGATCAGTCGGGCACTGAAGCTTTCTTT,NA,TRBV4-2,NA,TRBJ1-1
CASSRKTGTSAYNEQFF,TGTGCCAGCAGCCGTAAAACCGGGACTAGCGCCTACAATGAGCAGTTCTTC,TRBD2,TRBV7-3,NA,TRBJ2-1
CASSSGTDLTGELFF,TGTGCCAGCAGCTCTGGGACAGACCTTACCGGGGAGCTGTTTTTT,TRBD1,TRBV7-9,once,TRBJ2-2
CASSQDRSSYEQYF,TGTGCCAGCAGCCAGGACAGGAGTTCTTACGAGCAGTACTTC,TRBD1,TRBV7-9,NA,TRBJ2-7
CASSPSGGGYTF,TGTGCCAGCAGCCCGAGTGGTGGCGGCTACACCTTC,NA,TRBV7-9,few,TRBJ1-2
CASNSFGQENYGYTF,TGTGCCAGCAACTCGTTCGGACAGGAAAACTATGGCTACACCTTC,TRBD1,TRBV28,NA,TRBJ1-2
CAISESDGRKYGYTF,TGTGCCATCAGTGAGTCGGATGGCAGGAAATATGGCTACACCTTC,NA,TRBV10-3,once,TRBJ1-2
CASHRGLDRAQWVNEQFF,TGCGCCAGCCATCGTGGACTGGACAGGGCGCAATGGGTGAATGAGCAGTTCTTC,TRBD1,TRBV5-1,NA,TRBJ2-1
CASTKRGAGGQPQHF,TGTGCCAGCACCAAGAGGGGAGCAGGGGGTCAGCCCCAGCATTTT,TRBD1,TRBV2,NA,TRBJ1-5
CASSLGGGGAQETQYF,TGCGCCAGCAGCTTGGGCGGCGGGGGGGCTCAAGAGACCCAGTACTTC,TRBD2,TRBV5-1,NA,TRBJ2-5
CASSAAQGYNSPLHF,TGTGCCAGCAGCGCAGCCCAGGGGTATAATTCACCCCTCCACTTT,NA,TRBV9,NA,TRBJ1-6
CASSYRQGLTEAFF,TGTGCCAGCAGTTATCGACAGGGGTTGACAGAAGCTTTCTTT,TRBD1,TRBV6-5,NA,TRBJ1-1
CASSLGDRGIFEQFF,TGTGCCAGCAGTTTAGGGGACAGGGGAATTTTTGAGCAGTTCTTC,TRBD1,TRBV27,NA,TRBJ2-1
CASSWPGRDGYTF,TGTGCCAGCAGCTGGCCGGGGCGCGATGGCTACACCTTC,NA,TRBV5-8,few,TRBJ1-2
CASSLEASAGTDTQYF,TGCGCCAGCAGCTTGGAGGCGTCGGCGGGCACAGATACGCAGTATTTT,NA,TRBV5-1,NA,TRBJ2-3
CASSPGNSVRTYEQYF,TGTGCCAGCAGCCCGGGAAACTCGGTCAGAACCTACGAGCAGTACTTC,NA,TRBV11-3,few,TRBJ2-7
CASSLAVSSYNSPLHF,TGTGCCAGCAGCTTGGCTGTGAGCTCCTATAATTCACCCCTCCACTTT,NA,TRBV5-5,NA,TRBJ1-6
CASSYSGQGNQPQHF,TGTGCCAGCAGTTACTCGGGACAGGGGAACCAGCCCCAGCATTTT,TRBD1,TRBV6-5,NA,TRBJ1-5
CASSPSTGGLNEQFF,TGTGCCAGCAGCCCCTCGACAGGGGGCCTCAATGAGCAGTTCTTC,TRBD1,TRBV11-2,NA,TRBJ2-1
CASSLVPAGGYEQYF,TGTGCCAGCAGCTTAGTACCGGCGGGAGGATACGAGCAGTACTTC,TRBD2,TRBV7-2,NA,TRBJ2-7
CASSLEGVEQFF,TGCGCCAGCAGCTTGGAGGGAGTTGAGCAGTTCTTC,NA,TRBV5-1,NA,TRBJ2-1
CASTLGLEQYF,TGTGCCAGCACTTTGGGCCTAGAGCAGTACTTC,NA,TRBV6-1,NA,TRBJ2-7
CASSSAGTENYEQYF,TGTGCCAGCAGTTCCGCCGGGACAGAAAACTACGAGCAGTACTTC,TRBD1,TRBV27,NA,TRBJ2-7
CASSVLENYEQYF,TGTGCCAGCTCAGTCCTCGAGAACTACGAGCAGTACTTC,NA,TRBV18,once,TRBJ2-7
CASSDQSLTAANEKLFF,TGTGCCAGCAGTGACCAATCCCTGACAGCAGCTAATGAAAAACTGTTTTTT,NA,TRBV6-4,many,TRBJ1-4
CASSINSQGRTYEQYF,TGTGCCAGTAGTATAAACTCGCAGGGGAGGACCTACGAGCAGTACTTC,NA,TRBV19,NA,TRBJ2-7
CASSEKGHEQFF,TGTGCCAGCAGTGAAAAGGGTCATGAGCAGTTCTTC,NA,TRBV25-1,NA,TRBJ2-1
CASSISKGPNQPQHF,TGTGCCAGTAGTATATCAAAGGGTCCAAATCAGCCCCAGCATTTT,NA,TRBV19,many,TRBJ1-5
CASGPVFGGNTIYF,TGTGCTAGTGGCCCTGTGTTTGGCGGAAACACCATATATTTT,NA,TRBV12-5,NA,TRBJ1-3
CASSETGLYSYEQYF,TGTGCCAGCAGTGAGACAGGGTTGTACTCCTACGAGCAGTACTTC,TRBD1,TRBV6-1,NA,TRBJ2-7
CASSEQDRDEQYF,TGTGCCAGCAGTGAACAGGACAGGGACGAGCAGTACTTC,TRBD1,TRBV25-1,NA,TRBJ2-7
CASSLSIAGTSGRDTQYF,TGCGCCAGCAGCTTGTCAATCGCCGGGACTAGCGGGAGAGATACGCAGTATTTT,TRBD2,TRBV5-1,NA,TRBJ2-3
CASSNDGYEQYF,TGTGCCAGCAGCAACGACGGTTACGAGCAGTACTTC,NA,TRBV21-1,NA,TRBJ2-7
CASSRDRFFAEAFF,TGTGCCAGCAGTAGGGACAGGTTCTTCGCTGAAGCTTTCTTT,TRBD1,TRBV6-5,NA,TRBJ1-1
CSAAMLGGANVLTF,TGCAGTGCTGCGATGTTAGGTGGGGCCAACGTCCTGACTTTC,NA,TRBV29-1,NA,TRBJ2-6
CASIGVTGNTIYF,TGCGCCAGCATAGGGGTTACTGGAAACACCATATATTTT,NA,TRBV10-2,NA,TRBJ1-3
CASSGGQGGYGYTF,TGTGCCAGCAGCGGGGGGCAGGGCGGCTATGGCTACACCTTC,NA,TRBV2,NA,TRBJ1-2
CASSIQGTGGVQGYTF,TGTGCCAGTAGTATACAAGGCACAGGGGGCGTCCAAGGCTACACCTTC,TRBD1,TRBV19,few,TRBJ1-2